Sequencing of this T cell receptor (beta chain) was carried out in a study of T cells in Graves' hyperthyroidism and ophthalmopathy. Overall study results and limits: Most thyroid clonotypes that were expanded above 0.001 also turned up in blood.

On this clonotype itself: Its target is unknown.

Disease duration under 2 months; hyperthyroidism patients were aged 18 to 65. CDR3 length equals 14 residues. Trimming took 2 bases from V and 3 from J; bases not matched to a gene: 4. CDR1 GTSNPN and CDR2 SVGIG come from the germline V gene (reference sequence). RNA transcripts provided the source from which TCR beta CDR3 regions were amplified. HTBI primers drove first-round RT-PCR of the TCR CDR3. TCRdb re-analysed the multiplex PCR reads in MiXCR, keeping a single row per CDR3 protein. In the table there are some 350,000 distinct CDR3 sequences, about a sixth of which are singletons. The sample was blood. The sequence derives from a woman between 18 and 29 years old with Graves' hyperthyroidism that later progressed to Graves' ophthalmopathy. The rearrangement joins TRBV30 to TRBJ1-3; 7 nucleotides line up with TRBD1. The CDR3 loop is CAWSHWDSGNTIYF. CDR3 coding DNA: TGTGCCTGGAGTCACTGGGACAGTGGAAACACCATATATTTT.